This T cell receptor (beta chain) comes out of a study of blood T cell repertoires in COVID-19. Across the study: Samples of COVID-19 (acute and convalescent) were obtained from the United States, Italy and Spain.

The CDR3 covers 21 residues. Germline V gene lookup returns CDR1 LGHDT and CDR2 YNNKEL (reference sequence). Between the trimmed V and J ends, which lost 0 bases and 0 bases, there was a span of 21 bases. Libraries were prepared by immunoSEQ multiplex PCR; TCRdb keeps only in-frame clonotypes and omits some of them. The repertoire consists of about 210,000 clones, with under 90% occurring once and the leading ten covering roughly a tenth. The rearrangement links TRBV3-1 (or the pseudogene TRBV3-2) to TRBJ2-6; D is perhaps TRBD2 (5 bases). The TCR sequence derives from a woman older than 75 with COVID-19, enrolled during active disease. The sequenced sample consisted of peripheral blood. CDR3 region: CASSQERLDRGYLSGANVLTF. DNA of the CDR3: TGTGCCAGCAGCCAAGAAAGGCTGGATAGAGGGTATCTCTCTGGGGCCAACGTCCTGACTTTC.